The 8 T cell receptor beta chains below all came from one sample that was sequenced in a study of identical twins. TCRdb called the 5' RACE reads again in MiXCR, with one record for every CDR3 protein. The sample consists of about 1.7 million distinct CDR3 sequences, about 32% of them appearing once. Source material: cord blood. These receptors all stem from a newborn girl in good health.

The genes are TRBV27 and TRBJ2-5; D is perhaps TRBD1 or TRBD2 (5 bases each). The CDR3 is 13 amino acids. The ends were cut back, 0 bases at V and 11 bases at J, with 13 bases in the middle. Germline values: CDR1 MNHEY, CDR2 SMNVEV (reference sequence). This chain's CDR3 is CASSLSVAREQYF. As DNA, the CDR3 is TGTGCCAGCAGTTTATCGGTAGCCAGGGAGCAGTACTTC.

As regards this clonotype: The junction does not match germline at one end; this may be a read error. The chain is built from TRBV5-8 and TRBJ2-5, with TRBD1 as a possible D gene (5 bases). The CDR3 runs to 12 residues. The germline gives CDR1 SGHTS, CDR2 YDEGEE. The CDR3 sequence is CGSSLQGETQYF. The CDR3 DNA sequence: TGTGGCAGCAGCTTGCAGGGTGAGACCCAGTACTTC.

V usage is TRBV4-1 and J usage is TRBJ2-1; tentative D call: TRBD2 (5 bases). The germline V gene encodes CDR1 MGHRA and CDR2 YSYEKL. The CDR3 is 16 amino acids. Trimming removed 1 base at V and 4 bases at J, with 14 bases between. The CDR3 sequence is CASSQVLVTRYNEQFF. The CDR3 coding sequence is TGCGCCAGCAGCCAAGTACTAGTAACTCGGTACAATGAGCAGTTCTTC.

This clonotype was counted only a few times. The chain joins TRBV5-5 to TRBJ2-5, with 7 positions matching TRBD2. CDR3 size: 14 residues. The ends lost 4 bases at V and 5 bases at J; junction bases unmatched: 8. Germline CDR1 and CDR2: SGHKS and YYEKEE (reference sequence). In nucleotides, the CDR3 is TGTGCCAGCAGCATGACCGGGACTATGGAGACCCAGTACTTC. Protein: CASSMTGTMETQYF.

In its sample, this clonotype was seen a few times. This sequence joins TRBV24-1 and TRBJ2-1; no reliable D call. Germline V lookup: CDR1 KGHDR, CDR2 SFDVKD. V lost 1 base and J 8 bases, leaving 5 bases between the germline ends. The CDR3 is made up of 12 amino acids. In nucleotides, the CDR3 is TGTGCCACCAGTGATTTCAAGGATGAGCAGTTCTTC. Translation: CATSDFKDEQFF.

The chain links TRBV21-1 to TRBJ2-3; the table's D call of TRBD2 was not tested on the DNA. TRBV21-1 is a pseudogene. This CDR3 contains 16 residues. CDR3 amino acids: CASSPTPGLVTDTQYF. Written as DNA, the CDR3 is TGTGCCAGCAGCCCTACTCCCGGACTAGTTACAGATACGCAGTATTTT.

In its sample, this clonotype was seen a few times. The chain carries TRBV13 and TRBJ1-1; perhaps TRBD1 as D (6 bases). CDR3 size: 18 residues. Germline CDR1 is PRHDT and CDR2 is FYEKMQ (reference sequence). The V gene lost 3 bases and the J gene lost 0 bases, with 20 bases spanning the gap. The CDR3 DNA is TGTGCCAGCAGCTTCGGTCCCGAGACAGGCATTATGAACACTGAAGCTTTCTTT. Encoded protein: CASSFGPETGIMNTEAFF. The entire variable domain, with the rest obtained from reference TRBV13 and TRBJ1-1, is as follows: AAGVIQSPRHLIKEKRETATLKCYPIPRHDTVYWYQQGPGQDPQFLISFYEKMQSDKGSIPDRFSAQQFSDYHSELNMSSLELGDSALYFCASSFGPETGIMNTEAFFGQGTRLTVV.

This clonotype was detected only a few times. The chain links TRBV20-1 to TRBJ1-1; D not resolved. Looked up from germline, CDR1 is DFQATT and CDR2 is SNEGSKA (reference sequence). V lost 4 bases and J lost 0, with 9 bases in between. The CDR3 covers 13 residues. CDR3 sequence: CSAKSPLNTEAFF. The CDR3 nucleotides are TGCAGTGCTAAAAGCCCGCTGAACACTGAAGCTTTCTTT.